This T cell receptor beta chain was sequenced in a study of T cell repertoires in cytomegalovirus infection. As for the study in general: Shared public TCR beta signatures pointed to both CMV infection and a matching HLA type. Whole-study findings and limits: Frequencies of public TCR beta families were cumulated, and this identified carriers of CMV plus the relevant HLA. The study found HLA-C-restricted CMV-specific TCR beta clonotypes dominating the ex vivo response.

This clonotype showed up just a few times. Antigen unknown. CDR3 length: 14 amino acids. Germline V gene lookup returns CDR1 SGHRS and CDR2 YFSETQ. Trimming took 7 bases from V and 6 from J, leaving 17 bases between them. TCRdb re-called the reads through MiXCR, storing one row per CDR3 protein. The sample has under 600,000 distinct CDR3 sequences; about 15% are singletons. The source of this sequence is a human donor in good health (CMV status not recorded). Some clones in this sample may be carry-over from other donors' samples. Material for sequencing was CD8+ T cells from PBMCs. The rearrangement joins TRBV5-1 to TRBJ2-1; D is undetermined. CDR3 sequence (DNA): TGCGCCAGCTCTCTTGGCGGCATCGGCAATGAGCAGTTCTTC. It translates to CASSLGGIGNEQFF.